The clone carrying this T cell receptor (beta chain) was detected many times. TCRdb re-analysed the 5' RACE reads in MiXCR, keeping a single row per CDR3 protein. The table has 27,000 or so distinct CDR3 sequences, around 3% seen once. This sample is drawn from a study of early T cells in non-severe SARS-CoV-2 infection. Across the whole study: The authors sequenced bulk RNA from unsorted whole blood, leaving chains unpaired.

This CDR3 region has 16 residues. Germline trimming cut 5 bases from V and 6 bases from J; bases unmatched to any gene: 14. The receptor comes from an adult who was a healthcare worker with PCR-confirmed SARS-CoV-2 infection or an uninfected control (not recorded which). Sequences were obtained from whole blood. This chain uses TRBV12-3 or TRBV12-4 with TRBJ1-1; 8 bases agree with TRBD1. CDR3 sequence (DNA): TGTGCCAGCAGTCCGACAGGGGAGAGGCCACGGGCTGAAGCTTTCTTT. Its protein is CASSPTGERPRAEAFF.